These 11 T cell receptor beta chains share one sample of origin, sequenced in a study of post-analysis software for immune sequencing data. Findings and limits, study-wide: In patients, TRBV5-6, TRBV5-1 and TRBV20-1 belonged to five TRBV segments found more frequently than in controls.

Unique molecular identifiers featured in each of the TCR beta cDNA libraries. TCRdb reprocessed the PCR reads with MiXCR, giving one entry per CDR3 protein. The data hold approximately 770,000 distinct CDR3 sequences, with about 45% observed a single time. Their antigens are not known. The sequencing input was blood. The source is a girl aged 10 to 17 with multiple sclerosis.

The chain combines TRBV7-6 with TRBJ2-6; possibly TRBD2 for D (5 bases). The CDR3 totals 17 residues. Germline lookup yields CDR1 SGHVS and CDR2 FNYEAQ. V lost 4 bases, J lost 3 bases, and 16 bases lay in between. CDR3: CASSSLLAHDGANVLTF. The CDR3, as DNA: TGTGCCAGCAGCTCGCTCCTAGCTCATGATGGGGCCAACGTCCTGACTTTC.

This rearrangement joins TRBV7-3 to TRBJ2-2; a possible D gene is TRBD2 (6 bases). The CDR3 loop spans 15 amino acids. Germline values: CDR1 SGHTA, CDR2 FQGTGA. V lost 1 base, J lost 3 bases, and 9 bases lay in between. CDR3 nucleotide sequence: TGTGCCAGCAGCTTAATGGGACTGTACACCGGGGAGCTGTTTTTT. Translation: CASSLMGLYTGELFF.

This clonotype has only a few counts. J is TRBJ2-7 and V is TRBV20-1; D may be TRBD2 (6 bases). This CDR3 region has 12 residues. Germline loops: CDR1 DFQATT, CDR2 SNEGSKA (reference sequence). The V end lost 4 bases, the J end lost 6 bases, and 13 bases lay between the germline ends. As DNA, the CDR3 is TGCAGTGCTACGCGGACTAACATCGAGCAGTACTTC. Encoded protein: CSATRTNIEQYF.

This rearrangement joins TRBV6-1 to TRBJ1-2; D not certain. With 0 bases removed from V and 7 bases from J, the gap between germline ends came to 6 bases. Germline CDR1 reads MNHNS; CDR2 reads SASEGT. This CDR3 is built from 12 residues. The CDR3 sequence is CASSEAPGGYTF. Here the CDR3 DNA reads TGTGCCAGCAGTGAAGCGCCCGGTGGCTACACCTTC.

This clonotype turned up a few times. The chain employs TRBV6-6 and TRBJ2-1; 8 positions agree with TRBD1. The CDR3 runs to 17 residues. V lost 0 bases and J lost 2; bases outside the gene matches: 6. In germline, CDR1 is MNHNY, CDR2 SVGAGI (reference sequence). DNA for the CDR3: TGTGCCAGCAGTTACTCTGGGCCAGGGGGCGCCTACAATGAGCAGTTCTTC. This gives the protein CASSYSGPGGAYNEQFF.

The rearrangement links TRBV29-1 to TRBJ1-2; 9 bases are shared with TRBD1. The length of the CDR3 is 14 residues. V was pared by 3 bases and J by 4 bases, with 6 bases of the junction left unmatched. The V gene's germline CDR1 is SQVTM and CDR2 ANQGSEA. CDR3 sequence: CSVDLTGGSYGYTF. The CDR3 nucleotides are TGCAGCGTTGACTTGACAGGGGGGAGCTATGGCTACACCTTC.

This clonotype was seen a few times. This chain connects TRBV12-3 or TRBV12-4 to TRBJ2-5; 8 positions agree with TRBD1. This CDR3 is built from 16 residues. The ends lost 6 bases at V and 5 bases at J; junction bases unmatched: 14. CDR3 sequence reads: CASSFLGGRGLETQYF. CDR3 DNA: TGTGCCAGCAGCTTTCTTGGAGGCAGGGGGCTGGAGACCCAGTACTTC.

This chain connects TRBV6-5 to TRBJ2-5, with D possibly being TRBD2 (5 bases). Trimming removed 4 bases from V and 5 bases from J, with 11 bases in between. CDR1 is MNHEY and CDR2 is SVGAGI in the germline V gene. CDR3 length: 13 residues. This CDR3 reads CASSFEGRETQYF. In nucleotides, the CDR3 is TGTGCCAGCAGTTTCGAGGGCCGGGAGACCCAGTACTTC.

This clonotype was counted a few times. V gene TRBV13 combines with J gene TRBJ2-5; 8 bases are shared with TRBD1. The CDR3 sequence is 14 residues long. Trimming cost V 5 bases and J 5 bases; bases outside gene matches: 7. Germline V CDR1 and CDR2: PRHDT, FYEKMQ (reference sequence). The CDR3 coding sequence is TGTGCCAGCAGCCCCAGGGGGCCGGATGAGACCCAGTACTTC. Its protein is CASSPRGPDETQYF.

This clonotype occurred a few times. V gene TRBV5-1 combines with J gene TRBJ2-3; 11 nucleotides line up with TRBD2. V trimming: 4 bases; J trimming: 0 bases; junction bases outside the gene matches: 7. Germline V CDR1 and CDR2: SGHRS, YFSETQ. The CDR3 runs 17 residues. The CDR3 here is CASSASTSGISTDTQYF. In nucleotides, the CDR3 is TGCGCCAGCAGCGCATCGACTAGCGGGATTAGCACAGATACGCAGTATTTT.

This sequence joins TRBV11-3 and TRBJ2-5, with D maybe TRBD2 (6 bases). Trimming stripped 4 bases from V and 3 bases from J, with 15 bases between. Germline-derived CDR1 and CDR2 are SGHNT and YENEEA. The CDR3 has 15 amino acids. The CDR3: CASSYLLRGKETQYF. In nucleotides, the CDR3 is TGTGCCAGCAGCTATCTGCTCCGGGGGAAAGAGACCCAGTACTTC. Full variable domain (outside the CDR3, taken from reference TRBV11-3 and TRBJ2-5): EAGVVQSPRYKIIEKKQPVAFWCNPISGHNTLYWYLQNLGQGPELLIRYENEEAVDDSQLPKDRFSAERLKGVDSTLKIQPAELGDSAVYLCASSYLLRGKETQYFGPGTRLLVL.